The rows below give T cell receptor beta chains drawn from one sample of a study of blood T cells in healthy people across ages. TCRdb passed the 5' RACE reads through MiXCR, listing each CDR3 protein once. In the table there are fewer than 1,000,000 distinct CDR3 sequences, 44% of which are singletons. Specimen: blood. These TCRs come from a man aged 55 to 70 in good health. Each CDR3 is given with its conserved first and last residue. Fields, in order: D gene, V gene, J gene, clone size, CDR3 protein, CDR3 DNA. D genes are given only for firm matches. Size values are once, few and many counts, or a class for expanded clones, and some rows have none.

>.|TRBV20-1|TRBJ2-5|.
CSATPLGNSHYEQYF
TGCAGTGCTACCCCCCTCGGTAATAGTCACTATGAGCAGTACTTC
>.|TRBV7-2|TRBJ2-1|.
CASSDRDWERVGETQFF
TGTGCCAGCAGCGACCGGGACTGGGAAAGGGTTGGGGAGACCCAGTTCTTC
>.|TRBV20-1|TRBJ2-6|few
CSAAPGVGANVLTF
TGCAGTGCGGCACCAGGGGTCGGGGCCAACGTCCTGACTTTC
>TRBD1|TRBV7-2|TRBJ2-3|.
CASSIRQGSADTQYF
TGTGCCAGCAGCATTCGACAGGGTAGTGCAGATACGCAGTATTTT
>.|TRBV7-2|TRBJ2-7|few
CASSLTGVYEQYF
TGTGCCAGCAGCTTAACGGGGGTCTACGAGCAGTACTTC
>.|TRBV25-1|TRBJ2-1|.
CASRVAAYNEQFF
TGTGCCAGCAGGGTAGCGGCCTACAATGAGCAGTTCTTC
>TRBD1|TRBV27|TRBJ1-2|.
CASSLKGQGAVSGYTF
TGTGCCAGCAGTTTAAAGGGACAGGGGGCCGTGAGTGGCTACACCTTC
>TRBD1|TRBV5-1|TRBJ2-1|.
CASSRSTGQGYSEQFF
TGCGCCAGCAGCCGCTCTACGGGACAGGGATACAGTGAGCAGTTCTTC
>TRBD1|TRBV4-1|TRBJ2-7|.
CASSRHPGTGFDEQYF
TGCGCCAGCAGCCGCCATCCCGGGACAGGGTTCGACGAGCAGTACTTC
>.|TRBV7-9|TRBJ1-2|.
CASSLETASYGYTF
TGTGCCAGCAGCTTAGAGACAGCCTCCTATGGCTACACCTTC
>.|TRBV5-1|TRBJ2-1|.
CASSSDYPRGRNEQFF
TGCGCCAGCAGCTCGGACTACCCACGAGGTAGAAATGAGCAGTTCTTC
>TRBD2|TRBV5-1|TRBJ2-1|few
CASSLLLTSQSPDEQFF
TGCGCCAGCAGCTTGCTCCTGACTAGCCAATCCCCTGATGAGCAGTTCTTC
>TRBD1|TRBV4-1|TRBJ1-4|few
CASSQYPRGQVEKLFF
TGCGCCAGCAGCCAATATCCCAGGGGGCAGGTCGAAAAACTGTTTTTT
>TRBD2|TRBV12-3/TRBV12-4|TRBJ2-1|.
CASSVSGRSYNEQFF
TGTGCCAGCAGTGTGAGCGGGAGATCCTACAATGAGCAGTTCTTC
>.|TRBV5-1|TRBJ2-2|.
CASSTGQINTGELFF
TGCGCCAGCAGCACAGGACAGATTAACACCGGGGAGCTGTTTTTT
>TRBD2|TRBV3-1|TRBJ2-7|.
CASSRAASGGSYEQYF
TGTGCCAGCAGCCGGGCCGCTAGCGGGGGTAGCTACGAGCAGTACTTC
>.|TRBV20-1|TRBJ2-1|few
CSASRGLNEQFF
TGCAGTGCTAGTCGGGGGCTTAATGAGCAGTTCTTC
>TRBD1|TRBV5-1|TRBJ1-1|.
CASGPRDRALNTEAFF
TGCGCCAGCGGCCCACGGGACAGGGCTTTGAACACTGAAGCTTTCTTT
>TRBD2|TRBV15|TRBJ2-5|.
CATSRGVASGQETQYF
TGTGCCACCAGCAGAGGGGTGGCTAGCGGACAAGAGACCCAGTACTTC
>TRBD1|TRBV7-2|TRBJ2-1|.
CASSGQDLWNEQFF
TGTGCCAGCAGCGGACAGGACCTCTGGAATGAGCAGTTCTTC
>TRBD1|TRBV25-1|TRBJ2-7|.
CASTGQGAKYEQYF
TGTGCCAGCACGGGACAGGGGGCAAAGTATGAGCAGTACTTC
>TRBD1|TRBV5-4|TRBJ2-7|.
CASSFQGAPSYEQYF
TGTGCCAGCAGCTTTCAGGGGGCTCCGTCCTACGAGCAGTACTTC
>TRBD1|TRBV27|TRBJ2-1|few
CASSTRQGVTNNEQFF
TGTGCCAGCAGTACAAGACAGGGGGTGACCAACAATGAGCAGTTCTTC
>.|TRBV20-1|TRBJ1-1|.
CSHIRGTEAFF
TGCAGTCATATTCGGGGGACTGAAGCTTTCTTT
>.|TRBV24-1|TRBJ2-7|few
CATSEPGRPYEQYF
TGTGCCACCAGTGAACCGGGACGCCCTTACGAGCAGTACTTC
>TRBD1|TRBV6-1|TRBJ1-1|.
CASSGALGQPNTEAFF
TGTGCCAGCAGTGGAGCCCTGGGACAGCCGAACACTGAAGCTTTCTTT
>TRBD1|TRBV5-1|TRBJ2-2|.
CASSPRGLRTGELFF
TGCGCCAGCAGCCCTAGGGGGCTTCGGACCGGGGAGCTGTTTTTT
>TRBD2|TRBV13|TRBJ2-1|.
CASSLGQRGRNEQFF
TGTGCCAGCAGCTTAGGACAGCGGGGGCGTAATGAGCAGTTCTTC
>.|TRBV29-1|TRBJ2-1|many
CSVGAQSSYNEQFF
TGCAGCGTGGGGGCTCAAAGCTCCTACAATGAGCAGTTCTTC
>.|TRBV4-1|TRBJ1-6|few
CASSHVDFSSPLHF
TGCGCCAGCAGCCACGTTGATTTTAGTTCACCCCTCCACTTT
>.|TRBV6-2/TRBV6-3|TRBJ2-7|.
CASSPLRPGSYEQYF
TGTGCCAGCAGTCCCCTTCGGCCGGGCTCCTACGAGCAGTACTTC
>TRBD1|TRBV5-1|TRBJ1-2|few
CASSLVTRGQGYGYTF
TGCGCCAGCAGCTTGGTAACGCGCGGACAGGGGTATGGCTACACCTTC
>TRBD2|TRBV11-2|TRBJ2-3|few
CASSLVTGGPTDTQYF
TGTGCCAGCAGCTTAGTTACGGGGGGGCCAACAGATACGCAGTATTTT
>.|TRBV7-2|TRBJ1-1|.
CASSYQGMGTEAFF
TGTGCCAGCAGCTACCAGGGAATGGGTACTGAAGCTTTCTTT
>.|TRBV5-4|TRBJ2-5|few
CASSLGLRGTQYF
TGTGCCAGCAGCTTGGGACTTAGAGGGACCCAGTACTTC
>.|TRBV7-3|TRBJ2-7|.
CASSERGGFEQYF
TGTGCCAGCAGCGAGCGCGGGGGCTTTGAGCAGTACTTC
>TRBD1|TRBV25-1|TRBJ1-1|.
CATGGQLDNGAFF
TGTGCCACCGGGGGACAGCTCGACAACGGGGCTTTCTTT
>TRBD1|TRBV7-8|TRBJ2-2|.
CASSLATGAANTGELFF
TGTGCCAGCAGCTTAGCCACAGGGGCAGCGAACACCGGGGAGCTGTTTTTT
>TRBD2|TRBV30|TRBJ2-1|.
CAWRWRGGGDEQFF
TGTGCCTGGAGATGGCGGGGGGGCGGCGATGAGCAGTTCTTC
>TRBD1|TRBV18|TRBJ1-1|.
CASSPRRQGEGEAFF
TGTGCCAGCTCACCACGGAGGCAGGGGGAAGGTGAAGCTTTCTTT
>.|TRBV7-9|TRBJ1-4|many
CASSGRTATNEKLFF
TGTGCCAGCAGCGGCAGGACAGCAACTAATGAAAAACTGTTTTTT
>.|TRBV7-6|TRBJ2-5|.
CASSLGVAGGGTQYF
TGTGCCAGCAGCTTAGGCGTAGCAGGGGGGGGGACCCAGTACTTC
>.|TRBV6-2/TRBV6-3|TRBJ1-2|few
CASSYSPSTGNYGYTF
TGTGCCAGCAGTTACTCTCCATCGACGGGGAACTATGGCTACACCTTC
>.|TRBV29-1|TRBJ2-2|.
CSVDDQLTGELFF
TGCAGCGTTGATGATCAGCTCACCGGGGAGCTGTTTTTT
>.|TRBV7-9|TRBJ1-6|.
CASSPDSRDNSPLHF
TGTGCCAGCAGCCCCGACTCGAGGGACAATTCACCCCTCCACTTT
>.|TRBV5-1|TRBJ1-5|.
CASSLSDSQNQPQHF
TGCGCCAGCAGCTTGTCGGACAGTCAAAATCAGCCCCAGCATTTT
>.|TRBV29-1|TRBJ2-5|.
CSVEELGAGTGNQYF
TGCAGCGTTGAAGAACTAGGGGCGGGGACGGGGAACCAGTACTTC
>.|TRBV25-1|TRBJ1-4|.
CASSEYVEKLFF
TGTGCCAGCAGTGAATATGTGGAAAAACTGTTTTTT
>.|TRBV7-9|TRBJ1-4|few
CASSLFATNEKLFF
TGTGCCAGCAGCTTATTTGCAACTAATGAAAAACTGTTTTTT
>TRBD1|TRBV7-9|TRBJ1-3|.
CASSLEDRAGNTIYF
TGTGCCAGCAGCTTAGAGGACAGGGCCGGAAACACCATATATTTT
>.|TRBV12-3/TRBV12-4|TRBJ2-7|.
CASSRDDGEQYF
TGTGCCAGCAGCCGGGACGATGGCGAGCAGTACTTC
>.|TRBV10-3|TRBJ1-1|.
CAAGAVEAFF
TGTGCCGCGGGGGCCGTTGAAGCTTTCTTT
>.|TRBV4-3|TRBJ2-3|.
CASSQSTRPSTDTQYF
TGCGCCAGCAGCCAATCGACCAGACCTAGCACAGATACGCAGTATTTT
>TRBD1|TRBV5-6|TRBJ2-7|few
CASSLWGQGGYEQYF
TGTGCCAGCAGCTTGTGGGGACAGGGGGGCTACGAGCAGTACTTC
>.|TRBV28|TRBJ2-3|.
CASSPSSRVDTDTQYF
TGTGCCAGCAGCCCCAGTAGCCGGGTAGACACAGATACGCAGTATTTT